These T cell receptor beta chains were read from a single sample in a study of T cells after yellow fever vaccination. TCRdb re-called the 5' RACE reads through MiXCR, storing one row per CDR3 protein. The sample lists about 340,000 distinct CDR3 sequences; roughly an eighth were seen once. Sequenced material: CD4+ T cells sorted from PBMCs, taken 15 days after the yellow fever booster vaccination. The receptors stem from a man aged 18 to 30 who received the YFV17D yellow fever vaccine. Each CDR3 is given with its conserved first and last residue. A D gene is named only where the DNA matches it firmly. Clone size is not always given. Where it is, it says once, few, many or a class for expanded clones.

CDR3 length: 15; clone size: -; J gene: TRBJ2-2; V gene: TRBV15; D gene: -; CDR3 DNA: TGTGCCACCAGCAGAGACACGGACCTGGTCGGGGAGCTGTTTTTT; CDR3 protein: CATSRDTDLVGELFF
CDR3 length: 12; clone size: few; J gene: TRBJ1-6; V gene: TRBV14; D gene: -; CDR3 DNA: TGTGCCAGCAGTCATACAGGAGCACCCCTCCACTTT; CDR3 protein: CASSHTGAPLHF
CDR3 length: 13; clone size: few; J gene: TRBJ2-5; V gene: TRBV2; D gene: TRBD2; CDR3 DNA: TGTGCCTGCGGACTAGCGAATCAGGAGACCCAGTACTTC; CDR3 protein: CACGLANQETQYF
CDR3 length: 13; clone size: few; J gene: TRBJ2-1; V gene: TRBV5-1; D gene: -; CDR3 DNA: TGCGCCAGCACCGGGACTTTAACGGGGGAGCAGTTCTTC; CDR3 protein: CASTGTLTGEQFF
CDR3 length: 15; clone size: -; J gene: TRBJ1-1; V gene: TRBV18; D gene: -; CDR3 DNA: TGTGCCAGCTCGTCCCGAGAGGGGGTCAAAACTGAAGCTTTCTTT; CDR3 protein: CASSSREGVKTEAFF
CDR3 length: 16; clone size: -; J gene: TRBJ2-3; V gene: TRBV6-1; D gene: TRBD2; CDR3 DNA: TGTGCCAGCAGTGAGGCGGGGGGGCAAGGCCCAGATACGCAGTATTTT; CDR3 protein: CASSEAGGQGPDTQYF
CDR3 length: 14; clone size: -; J gene: TRBJ1-4; V gene: TRBV5-1; D gene: -; CDR3 DNA: TGCGCCAGCAGCGTCGGGGGAACTAATGAAAAACTGTTTTTT; CDR3 protein: CASSVGGTNEKLFF
CDR3 length: 13; clone size: -; J gene: TRBJ1-2; V gene: TRBV6-2/TRBV6-3; D gene: -; CDR3 DNA: TGTGCCAGCAGTTATCAGGAGGTCTGGGGCTACACCTTC; CDR3 protein: CASSYQEVWGYTF
CDR3 length: 17; clone size: once; J gene: TRBJ1-6; V gene: TRBV4-3; D gene: -; CDR3 DNA: TGCGCCAGCAGCCAAGAAAGCGCGGGGGCGGGTAATTCACCCCTCCACTTT; CDR3 protein: CASSQESAGAGNSPLHF
CDR3 length: 12; clone size: -; J gene: TRBJ1-4; V gene: TRBV25-1; D gene: -; CDR3 DNA: TGTGCCAGCAGGACCATTAATGAAAAACTGTTTTTT; CDR3 protein: CASRTINEKLFF
CDR3 length: 13; clone size: -; J gene: TRBJ1-1; V gene: TRBV7-2; D gene: -; CDR3 DNA: TGTGCCAGCAGCTTAGTCGGGGGGCATGGAGCTTTCTTT; CDR3 protein: CASSLVGGHGAFF
CDR3 length: 17; clone size: -; J gene: TRBJ2-5; V gene: TRBV7-8; D gene: -; CDR3 DNA: TGTGCCAGCAGCTTAGCGACCCGCTCGTCGAGGCGAGAGACCCAGTACTTC; CDR3 protein: CASSLATRSSRRETQYF
CDR3 length: 13; clone size: -; J gene: TRBJ2-3; V gene: TRBV10-1; D gene: TRBD2; CDR3 DNA: TGCGCCAGCAGTGAGGCGGGAGGGGATACGCAGTATTTT; CDR3 protein: CASSEAGGDTQYF
CDR3 length: 14; clone size: -; J gene: TRBJ1-2; V gene: TRBV20-1; D gene: TRBD1; CDR3 DNA: TGCAGTGCTGGCACACCGGGACAGGGTCGGGGCTACACCTTC; CDR3 protein: CSAGTPGQGRGYTF
CDR3 length: 10; clone size: -; J gene: TRBJ1-1; V gene: TRBV28; D gene: -; CDR3 DNA: TGTGCCAGCAGTAAGGTCTCGGCTTTCTTT; CDR3 protein: CASSKVSAFF
CDR3 length: 14; clone size: few; J gene: TRBJ2-3; V gene: TRBV5-5; D gene: -; CDR3 DNA: TGTGCCAGCAGCTGGACGAGGTGGACAGATACGCAGTATTTT; CDR3 protein: CASSWTRWTDTQYF
CDR3 length: 12; clone size: many; J gene: TRBJ1-2; V gene: TRBV3-1; D gene: -; CDR3 DNA: TGTGCCAGCAGCCACGCGCTCTATGGCTACACCTTC; CDR3 protein: CASSHALYGYTF
CDR3 length: 14; clone size: -; J gene: TRBJ1-2; V gene: TRBV7-2; D gene: -; CDR3 DNA: TGTGCCAGCAGCTTACAGTCAGGGAGCTATGGCTACACCTTC; CDR3 protein: CASSLQSGSYGYTF
CDR3 length: 13; clone size: once; J gene: TRBJ1-1; V gene: TRBV20-1; D gene: -; CDR3 DNA: TGCAGTGCTAGAGGGACAGTGAACACTGAAGCTTTCTTT; CDR3 protein: CSARGTVNTEAFF
CDR3 length: 16; clone size: many; J gene: TRBJ2-7; V gene: TRBV5-1; D gene: TRBD1; CDR3 DNA: TGCGCCAGCAGCGGGGTGACAGGGAAGGTAGGCTACGAGCAGTACTTC; CDR3 protein: CASSGVTGKVGYEQYF
CDR3 length: 13; clone size: few; J gene: TRBJ2-4; V gene: TRBV15; D gene: -; CDR3 DNA: TGTGCCACCAGCAGAGATGTGGAAAACATTCAGTACTTC; CDR3 protein: CATSRDVENIQYF
CDR3 length: 14; clone size: many; J gene: TRBJ2-5; V gene: TRBV7-9; D gene: -; CDR3 DNA: TGTGCCAGCAGCTTAATGACAGGCCAAGAGACCCAGTACTTC; CDR3 protein: CASSLMTGQETQYF
CDR3 length: 16; clone size: few; J gene: TRBJ2-3; V gene: TRBV7-2; D gene: -; CDR3 DNA: TGTGCCAGCACCCGGGGGCGGCCCGGCTATACAGATACGCAGTATTTT; CDR3 protein: CASTRGRPGYTDTQYF
CDR3 length: 14; clone size: -; J gene: TRBJ1-2; V gene: TRBV25-1; D gene: -; CDR3 DNA: TGTGCCAGCAGTGAACAAGGGGATACCTATGGCTACACCTTC; CDR3 protein: CASSEQGDTYGYTF
CDR3 length: 16; clone size: -; J gene: TRBJ1-2; V gene: TRBV5-1; D gene: TRBD1; CDR3 DNA: TGCGCCAGCAGCTCCTCCGGGACAGGGTATAACTATGGCTACACCTTC; CDR3 protein: CASSSSGTGYNYGYTF
CDR3 length: 14; clone size: -; J gene: TRBJ2-3; V gene: TRBV6-4; D gene: -; CDR3 DNA: TGTGCCAGCAGAAAGACACCTAGCACAGATACGCAGTATTTT; CDR3 protein: CASRKTPSTDTQYF
CDR3 length: 15; clone size: -; J gene: TRBJ2-5; V gene: TRBV20-1; D gene: TRBD1; CDR3 DNA: TGCAGTGCTAGTCCCCCGGACAGGGCCCAAGAGACCCAGTACTTC; CDR3 protein: CSASPPDRAQETQYF
CDR3 length: 14; clone size: many; J gene: TRBJ2-3; V gene: TRBV7-8; D gene: -; CDR3 DNA: TGTGCCAGCAGCTCACACTTAAACACAGATACGCAGTATTTT; CDR3 protein: CASSSHLNTDTQYF
CDR3 length: 14; clone size: few; J gene: TRBJ2-1; V gene: TRBV7-2; D gene: -; CDR3 DNA: TGTGCCAGCTTACGAGTTTACTCCTACAATGAGCAGTTCTTC; CDR3 protein: CASLRVYSYNEQFF
CDR3 length: 18; clone size: few; J gene: TRBJ2-3; V gene: TRBV4-1; D gene: -; CDR3 DNA: TGCGCCAGTATCCTCCGGGTTCCGATGGGGGGAAGGACAGATACGCAGTATTTT; CDR3 protein: CASILRVPMGGRTDTQYF
CDR3 length: 18; clone size: few; J gene: TRBJ2-5; V gene: TRBV28; D gene: -; CDR3 DNA: TGTGCCAGCAGTAGACCCCTCCGCGAGGATTGGTACCAAGAGACCCAGTACTTC; CDR3 protein: CASSRPLREDWYQETQYF
CDR3 length: 14; clone size: -; J gene: TRBJ1-5; V gene: TRBV7-2; D gene: -; CDR3 DNA: TGTGCCAGCAGCCGCACCGAGGGGGATCAGCCCCAGCATTTT; CDR3 protein: CASSRTEGDQPQHF
CDR3 length: 15; clone size: few; J gene: TRBJ1-5; V gene: TRBV6-2/TRBV6-3; D gene: TRBD1; CDR3 DNA: TGTGCCAGCAGTTACTACCGACAGGGCGGCCAGCCCCAGCATTTT; CDR3 protein: CASSYYRQGGQPQHF
CDR3 length: 15; clone size: -; J gene: TRBJ2-5; V gene: TRBV5-1; D gene: TRBD1; CDR3 DNA: TGCGCCAGCAGCTTGATTGGCAGGGGGCAGGAGACCCAGTACTTC; CDR3 protein: CASSLIGRGQETQYF
CDR3 length: 13; clone size: few; J gene: TRBJ1-1; V gene: TRBV12-3/TRBV12-4; D gene: -; CDR3 DNA: TGTGCCAGCAGTTCAGCACGCAGGACTGAAGCTTTCTTT; CDR3 protein: CASSSARRTEAFF
CDR3 length: 13; clone size: few; J gene: TRBJ1-2; V gene: TRBV6-5; D gene: -; CDR3 DNA: TGTGCCAGCAGTTACTCGACCAGGGGAGGCTACACCTTC; CDR3 protein: CASSYSTRGGYTF